This T cell receptor (beta chain) is drawn from a study of shared clonotypes between healthy human individuals. General observations from the study: An expected dependence of interdonor clonotype sharing on sequencing depth was noted. At large depth, rarefaction still showed sorted-subset sequencing to be incomplete.

Splitting of CD4+ cells produced CD45RA+ naive and CD45RA-negative memory subsets. As handled by the study authors: ImmunoSEQ yielded junction-only sequences lacking quality scores, so filtering differed. Clones were read by immunoSEQ multiplex PCR, and TCRdb kept only the in-frame ones, dropping some. For V, J and clone size, that table is used; D and trimming come from the DNA. Here the sample spans about 980,000 clones, approximately 76% being singletons. Remarks on this clone: Its specificity is unknown.

The TCR was taken from a man younger than 35 in good health. Sequencing input: memory CD4+ T cells sorted from blood. Specified subset: CD45RA-negative fraction.

CDR3 in amino acids: CASSLVMNRGLYGYTF. The CDR3 DNA follows: TGTGCCAGCAGCTTAGTAATGAACAGGGGGCTATATGGCTACACCTTC. The chain employs TRBV7-8 and TRBJ1-2; 9 bases fit TRBD1. J lost 5 bases, V lost 1 base, and 8 bases had no gene match. This CDR3 comprises 16 residues. Germline CDR1 and CDR2: SGHVS and FQNEAQ.